What follows are 10 T cell receptor beta chains derived from one specimen sequenced in a study of circulating and synovial CD4+ cells in juvenile arthritis. The assay was immunoSEQ multiplex PCR, and TCRdb's table has in-frame clones only and misses some. This sample has approximately 36,000 clones, with about 94% found just once. The sequencing input was CD4+ T cells from blood. The receptors were gathered from a human donor with juvenile idiopathic arthritis.

The genes are TRBV7-2 and TRBJ1-3; no clear D gene. The CDR3 length is 14 residues. Germline assignment: CDR1 SGHTA and CDR2 FQGNSA. Between the trimmed V and J ends, which lost 2 bases and 4 bases, there was a span of 9 bases. The CDR3: CASSLTAAGNTIYF. CDR3 nucleotides: TGTGCCAGCAGCTTAACAGCCGCGGGAAACACCATATATTTT.

The gene calls are TRBV5-4 and TRBJ1-2, with 9 bases that match TRBD1. The CDR3 is 15 amino acids. The germline V gene encodes CDR1 SGHNT and CDR2 YYREEE (reference sequence). The ends lost 4 bases at V and 6 bases at J; junction bases unmatched: 10. CDR3 sequence (DNA): TGTGCCAGCAGCATCGATGGGACAGGGTGGGATGGCTACACCTTC. It yields the protein CASSIDGTGWDGYTF.

V is TRBV4-1 and J is TRBJ1-6; D not resolved. Germline CDR1 and CDR2: MGHRA and YSYEKL. CDR3 length: 17 amino acids. V lost 3 bases and J lost 7, with 19 bases in between. CDR3 nucleotide sequence: TGCGCCAGCAGCCAGACGGACCGGCGACCGGGAAATTCACCCCTCCACTTT. Protein product: CASSQTDRRPGNSPLHF.

The chain recombines TRBV5-1 with TRBJ1-2, with 7 bases fitting TRBD1. The CDR3 is made up of 13 amino acids. The germline V gene encodes CDR1 SGHRS and CDR2 YFSETQ. The J segment lost 5 bases and the V segment lost 4 bases, leaving 5 bases of the junction unmatched. CDR3 sequence: CASSPGTAYGYTF. The CDR3 DNA sequence: TGCGCCAGCAGCCCCGGGACAGCTTATGGCTACACCTTC.

A note on this clone: The junction departs from germline at one end; a sequencing error may be responsible. Other DNA sequences in the sample encode the same CDR3. V gene TRBV11-2 combines with J gene TRBJ1-6; D call uncertain. Germline lookup yields CDR1 SGHAT and CDR2 FQNNGV. The length of the CDR3 is 15 residues. This chain's CDR3 is CASSLGSSYNSPLHF. CDR3 nucleotide sequence: TGTGCCAGCAGCTTAGGGAGCTCCTATAATTCCCCCCTCCACTTT.

The chain links TRBV5-6 to TRBJ1-1, with D possibly being TRBD1 (5 bases). This CDR3 is 15 amino acids long. V dropped 0 bases and J dropped 1 base, with 10 bases sitting between them. In germline, CDR1 is SGHDT, CDR2 YYEEEE. DNA of the CDR3: TGTGCCAGCAGCTTGGTGGGGCGGGGGAACACTGAAGCTTTCTTT. As protein: CASSLVGRGNTEAFF.

This sequence joins TRBV19 and TRBJ1-6; D may be TRBD1 (5 bases). The CDR3 sequence is 17 residues long. Germline CDR1 is LNHDA and CDR2 is SQIVND (reference sequence). V lost 4 bases, J lost 0 bases, and 13 bases lay in between. CDR3 bases: TGTGCCAGTAGTAGGGGTCGGGGGAGCTCCTATAATTCACCCCTCCACTTT. Residues: CASSRGRGSSYNSPLHF.

The V call is TRBV6-5, the J call TRBJ1-2; 12 bases align to TRBD1. The CDR3 is 16 amino acids. The germline gives CDR1 MNHEY, CDR2 SVGAGI. With 0 bases clipped from V and 7 bases from J, the junction kept 6 bases outside the gene matches. DNA for the CDR3: TGTGCCAGCAGTTACTCAGGGGGACAGGGGGCCTCTGGCTACACCTTC. The encoded protein is CASSYSGGQGASGYTF.

This clone was found a few times. V is TRBV5-4 and J is TRBJ1-2; 10 bases fit TRBD1. J gave up 7 bases and V 3 bases, and 6 bases lay outside the gene matches. CDR3 length equals 14 residues. The germline V gene has CDR1 SGHNT and CDR2 YYREEE (reference sequence). CDR3 nucleotides: TGTGCCAGCAGCTCCGACAGGGGGCAAGGTGGCTACACCTTC. The encoded protein is CASSSDRGQGGYTF.

The V call is TRBV9, the J call TRBJ2-1, with 9 positions matching TRBD2. The CDR3 covers 16 residues. Germline values: CDR1 SGDLS, CDR2 YYNGEE. The V and J ends lost 4 bases and 5 bases, in that order; junction bases with no gene match: 10. This chain's CDR3 is CASSPSLVAGDNEQFF. Here the CDR3 DNA reads TGTGCCAGCAGCCCCAGCTTGGTAGCGGGGGACAATGAGCAGTTCTTC.